The rows below give T cell receptor beta chains drawn from one sample of a study of cytomegalovirus exposure and HLA in healthy donors. Sequencing used immunoSEQ multiplex PCR; TCRdb keeps in-frame clones, though not all of them. The table lists some 120,000 clones, 75% to 90% of them singletons. Input material: PBMCs. All receptors come from a man aged 18 to 29 in good health and CMV-seropositive. Each CDR3 is given with its conserved first and last residue. The order of the fields is clone size, J gene, V gene, D gene, CDR3 DNA, CDR3 protein. D genes are given only for firm matches. Size tells how often a clone was seen (once, few, many) or the class of an expanded clone, and some rows leave it out.

>.|TRBJ2-2|TRBV19|.
TGTGCCAGTAGTATAACCTTGGCAGGGGTGGGGTACGCCGGGGAGCTGTTTTTT
CASSITLAGVGYAGELFF
>.|TRBJ1-5|TRBV7-6|.
TGTGCCAGCAGCTTAAGTGCGTCCCAGCCCCAGCATTTT
CASSLSASQPQHF
>.|TRBJ1-1|TRBV5-1|TRBD1
TGCGCCAGCAGCTTAGGGCCACAGGGGACCATGAACACTGAAGCTTTCTTT
CASSLGPQGTMNTEAFF
>.|TRBJ1-1|TRBV13|.
TGTGCCAGCAGCTCAACTAACGAGAACACTGAAGCTTTCTTT
CASSSTNENTEAFF
>few|TRBJ1-2|TRBV6-5|.
TGTGCCAGCACCCAACTGAGTGGTGATGGCTACACCTTC
CASTQLSGDGYTF
>once|TRBJ1-6|TRBV10-3|.
TGTGCCATCAGTGAGGGTCCGGCTGCCCGGGATTCACCCCTCCACTTT
CAISEGPAARDSPLHF
>few|TRBJ1-2|TRBV2|.
TGTGCCAGCAGTGTCAGTGGTAACTATGGCTACACCTTC
CASSVSGNYGYTF
>few|TRBJ2-2|TRBV9|TRBD1
TGTGCCAGCAGCGAGGGGGCCGGGGCACTCACCGGGGAGCTGTTTTTT
CASSEGAGALTGELFF
>.|TRBJ2-2|TRBV27|TRBD1
TGTGCCAGCACCCTGCGGGGGACAGGGGGCTTCGCCGGGGAGCTGTTTTTT
CASTLRGTGGFAGELFF
>.|TRBJ1-1|TRBV7-9|.
TGTGCCAGCAGCTTAGTACAGGGTCGTACTGAAGCTTTCTTT
CASSLVQGRTEAFF
>.|TRBJ2-7|TRBV15|.
TGTGCCACCAGCAGAGATTTATCGTGGAGGAACGAGCAGTACTTC
CATSRDLSWRNEQYF
>.|TRBJ1-2|TRBV4-1|.
TGCGCCAGCAGCCAAGAGTCCAGGTTCTATGGCTACACCTTC
CASSQESRFYGYTF
>.|TRBJ2-7|TRBV5-1|TRBD1
TGCGCCAGCAGCGCCCGGGACAGAGCCTACGAGCAGTACTTC
CASSARDRAYEQYF
>.|TRBJ1-1|TRBV5-6|.
TGTGCCAGCAGTCCACATGACAGGATCCAAGCTTTCTTT
CASSPHDRIQAFF
>.|TRBJ1-4|TRBV9|.
TGTGCCAGCAGCGTGGGCGGGGATAATGAAAAACTGTTTTTT
CASSVGGDNEKLFF
>.|TRBJ1-5|TRBV5-1|TRBD1
TGCGCCAGCAGCTTGACAGGGGATAGCAATCAGCCCCAGCATTTT
CASSLTGDSNQPQHF
>.|TRBJ1-2|TRBV28|.
TGTGCCCTGAGAGGGCTCTATGGCTACACCTTC
CALRGLYGYTF
>.|TRBJ1-2|TRBV9|TRBD1
TGTGCCAGCAGCGTCCACCGGACAGGTGACTATGGCTACACCTTC
CASSVHRTGDYGYTF
>.|TRBJ2-5|TRBV7-9|.
TGTGCCAGCAGACATTCAGGGTCCCAAGAGACCCAGTACTTC
CASRHSGSQETQYF
>.|TRBJ2-5|TRBV19|.
TGTGCCAGTAGTTCCCGAGAGACCCAGTACTTC
CASSSRETQYF
>.|TRBJ1-2|TRBV15|.
TGTGCCACCAGCAGGGGCACAGATGGCTACACCTTC
CATSRGTDGYTF
>.|TRBJ1-4|TRBV7-6|.
TGTGCCAGCAGCTTGACCGGGGAAGGTGAAAAACTGTTTTTT
CASSLTGEGEKLFF
>few|TRBJ2-7|TRBV6-5|TRBD1
TGTGCCAGCAGTTCACCTTCGACAGGGTTGGACGAGCAGTACTTC
CASSSPSTGLDEQYF
>.|TRBJ2-2|TRBV11-1|.
TGTGCCAGCAGCTCTAGCAACACCGGGGAGCTGTTTTTT
CASSSSNTGELFF
>.|TRBJ2-7|TRBV7-9|TRBD1
TGTGCCAGCAGCTTAGAGGGGGCACGCTACGAGCAGTACTTC
CASSLEGARYEQYF
>.|TRBJ2-1|TRBV5-1|.
TGCGCCAGCGCCGGGTCCTCCTACAATGAGCAGTTCTTC
CASAGSSYNEQFF
>.|TRBJ1-1|TRBV27|.
TGTGCCAGCAGTTTGCTACAGGGCTTTAAGACTGAAGCTTTCTTT
CASSLLQGFKTEAFF
>.|TRBJ2-3|TRBV7-7|TRBD2
TGTGCCAGCAGCTTAGGCAGCGGGGGGGCCGCAGATACGCAGTATTTT
CASSLGSGGAADTQYF
>.|TRBJ1-1|TRBV30|.
TGTGCCTGGAGTCCCCGTCGGGGTAACACTGAAGCTTTCTTT
CAWSPRRGNTEAFF
>.|TRBJ2-3|TRBV11-2|TRBD2
TGTGCCAGCAGCTTAGAAGCGGGGTTTTCTGCGGATACGCAGTATTTT
CASSLEAGFSADTQYF
>.|TRBJ2-3|TRBV10-1|TRBD2
TGCGCCAGCAGCCTAGCGGGGGGTTCAGATACGCAGTATTTT
CASSLAGGSDTQYF
>.|TRBJ2-2|TRBV19|.
TGTGCCAGTAGTATTTCTAGCCAGGTCGGGGAGCTGTTTTTT
CASSISSQVGELFF
>few|TRBJ1-5|TRBV2|TRBD1
TGTGCCAGCAGACCCGGACAGGATCAGCCCCAGCATTTT
CASRPGQDQPQHF
>few|TRBJ2-2|TRBV6-5|TRBD1
TGTGCCAGCAGTTACACAGGGGTTGGTCGGACCGGGGAGCTGTTTTTT
CASSYTGVGRTGELFF
>.|TRBJ1-2|TRBV2|TRBD1
TGTGCCAGCAGTGGGACAGGGAGTAGCTATGGCTACACCTTC
CASSGTGSSYGYTF
>.|TRBJ2-5|TRBV5-6|TRBD1
TGTGCCAGCAGCTTTCCGACCGGGACAGGGAAAGAGACCCAGTACTTC
CASSFPTGTGKETQYF
>.|TRBJ2-5|TRBV4-1|TRBD2
TGCGCCAGCAGCCAAGACGCCAGCGGGGAGGGAGAGACCCAGTACTTC
CASSQDASGEGETQYF
>once|TRBJ1-5|TRBV2|.
TGTGCCAGCAGTGAAGTCGAGCGAGATAACCAGCCCCAGCATTTT
CASSEVERDNQPQHF
>.|TRBJ2-1|TRBV4-1|.
TGCGCCAGCAGCCCTCGGGGGTCTAATGAGCAGTTCTTC
CASSPRGSNEQFF
>.|TRBJ2-7|TRBV4-1|.
TGCGCCAGCAGCCCCTACCACTCCATGGTCCTAGTGAACGAGCAGTACTTC
CASSPYHSMVLVNEQYF
>.|TRBJ1-1|TRBV5-1|TRBD1
TGCGCCAGCAGTCCCGGACAGGGGGGCATGAACACTGAAGCTTTCTTT
CASSPGQGGMNTEAFF
>.|TRBJ1-5|TRBV9|.
TGTGCCAGCAGCGTAGCAGGGCTTGGCAATCAGCCCCAGCATTTT
CASSVAGLGNQPQHF
>.|TRBJ1-5|TRBV19|.
TGTGCCAGTAGTATGCGGGAAGGCAATCAGCCCCAGCATTTT
CASSMREGNQPQHF
>.|TRBJ2-1|TRBV7-8|TRBD1
TGTGCCAGCAGCCTAACATGGACAGGGGGAGGAATTGACAATGAGCAGTTCTTC
CASSLTWTGGGIDNEQFF
>few|TRBJ2-7|TRBV6-1|TRBD1
TGTGCCAGCAGCTACGACCCGGGACAGCACTACGAGCAGTACTTC
CASSYDPGQHYEQYF
>.|TRBJ2-7|TRBV6-5|.
TGTGCCAGCAGTTACTCGCCGGCGGGGGCCTCTTGGGAGCAGTACTTC
CASSYSPAGASWEQYF
>.|TRBJ1-5|TRBV11-2|.
TGTGCCAGCAGCTCTCGGGATCAGCCCCAGCATTTT
CASSSRDQPQHF
>.|TRBJ2-3|TRBV5-1|.
TGCGCCAGCAGCTTGGATGCGGATTACACAGATACGCAGTATTTT
CASSLDADYTDTQYF
>.|TRBJ1-2|TRBV2|TRBD1
TGTGCCAGCAACCGGGACAGCAGCTATGGCTACACCTTC
CASNRDSSYGYTF
>few|TRBJ1-1|TRBV9|TRBD1
TGTGCCAGCAGCGTAGCCGGGGACAGTGAAGCTTTCTTT
CASSVAGDSEAFF
>.|TRBJ2-6|TRBV19|TRBD1
TGTGCCAGTAGCGGACAGGGGTTAACTGGGGCCAACGTCCTGACTTTC
CASSGQGLTGANVLTF
>.|TRBJ2-3|TRBV7-3|.
TGTGCCAGCAGCTTAAAGGGGATCAGCACAGATACGCAGTATTTT
CASSLKGISTDTQYF
>.|TRBJ2-2|TRBV13|.
TGTGCCAGCAGCAACTACGGGGAGCTGTTTTTT
CASSNYGELFF
>.|TRBJ2-1|TRBV7-9|TRBD2
TGTGCCAGCAGCCAAACTAGCGGAGCATTCTCCTACAATGAGCAGTTCTTC
CASSQTSGAFSYNEQFF
>.|TRBJ2-7|TRBV4-1|.
TGCGCCAGCAGCCCCCGGAGGGAGCAGTACTTC
CASSPRREQYF
>.|TRBJ1-5|TRBV6-5|.
TGTGCCAGCAGCCCTTATAGCAATCAGCCCCAGCATTTT
CASSPYSNQPQHF
>.|TRBJ1-1|TRBV5-4|TRBD1
TGTGCCAGCAGCCGGGACAGGGTGGCTTTCTTT
CASSRDRVAFF
>.|TRBJ1-1|TRBV5-1|TRBD1
TGCGCCAGCAGCGTAACAGGGGCAGGGGGGACTGAAGCTTTCTTT
CASSVTGAGGTEAFF
>few|TRBJ1-4|TRBV11-2|.
TGTGCCAGCAGCTTAGTATCGGGGAATGAAAAACTGTTTTTT
CASSLVSGNEKLFF
>.|TRBJ2-1|TRBV6-5|.
TGTGCCAGCAGTTACTCGCCAGATAACAATGAGCAGTTCTTC
CASSYSPDNNEQFF